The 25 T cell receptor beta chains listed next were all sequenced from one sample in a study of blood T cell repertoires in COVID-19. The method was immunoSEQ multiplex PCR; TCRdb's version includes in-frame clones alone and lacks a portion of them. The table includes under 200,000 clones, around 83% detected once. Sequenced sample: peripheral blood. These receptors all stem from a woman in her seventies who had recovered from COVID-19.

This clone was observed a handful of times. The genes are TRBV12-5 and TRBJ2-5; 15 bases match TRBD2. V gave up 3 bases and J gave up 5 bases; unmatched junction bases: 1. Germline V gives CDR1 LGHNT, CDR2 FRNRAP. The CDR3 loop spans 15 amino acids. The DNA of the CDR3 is TGTGCTAGTGGTTTTGGGACTAGCGGGGGGGAGACCCAGTACTTC. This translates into CASGFGTSGGETQYF.

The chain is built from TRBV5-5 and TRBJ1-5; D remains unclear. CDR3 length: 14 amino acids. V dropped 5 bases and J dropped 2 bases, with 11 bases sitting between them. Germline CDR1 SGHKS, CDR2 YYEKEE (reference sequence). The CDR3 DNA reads TGTGCCAGCAGTCCCGGGTGGGGCAATCAGCCCCAGCATTTT. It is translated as CASSPGWGNQPQHF. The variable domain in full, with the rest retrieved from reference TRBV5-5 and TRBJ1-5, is DAGVTQSPTHLIKTRGQQVTLRCSPISGHKSVSWYQQVLGQGPQFIFQYYEKEERGRGNFPDRFSARQFPNYSSELNVNALLLGDSALYLCASSPGWGNQPQHFGDGTRLSIL.

The CDR3 is CASSSRQGWDNEQFF. The CDR3 DNA follows: TGCGCCAGCAGCTCCCGACAGGGTTGGGACAATGAGCAGTTCTTC. The chain has TRBV5-1 and TRBJ2-1, with 7 nucleotides matching TRBD1. This CDR3 spans 15 amino acids. CDR1 is SGHRS, CDR2 YFSETQ, per germline. The V segment lost 3 bases and the J segment 5 bases; nucleotides outside the gene matches: 8.

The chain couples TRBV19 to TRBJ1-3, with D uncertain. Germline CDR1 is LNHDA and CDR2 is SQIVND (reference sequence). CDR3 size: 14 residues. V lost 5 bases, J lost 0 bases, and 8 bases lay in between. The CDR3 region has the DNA TGTGCCAGTAGTTTGGGCAACTCTGGAAACACCATATATTTT. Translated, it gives CASSLGNSGNTIYF.

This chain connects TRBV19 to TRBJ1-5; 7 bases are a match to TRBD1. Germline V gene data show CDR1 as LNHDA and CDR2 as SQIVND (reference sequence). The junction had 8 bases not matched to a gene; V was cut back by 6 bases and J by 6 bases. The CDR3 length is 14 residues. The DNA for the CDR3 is TGTGCCAGTAGCAGACAGGGAGAGGCTCAGCCCCAGCATTTT. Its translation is CASSRQGEAQPQHF.

The CDR3: CAISGTGTGRSNQPQHF. The CDR3 nucleotides read TGTGCCATCAGTGGGACAGGGACGGGGCGCAGCAATCAGCCCCAGCATTTT. The chain combines TRBV10-3 with TRBJ1-5, with 8 bases lining up with TRBD1. CDR3 length: 17 amino acids. From germline, CDR1 is ENHRY and CDR2 SYGVKD. After removal of 4 bases from V and 1 base from J, the junction contained 9 bases not matched to a gene.

Here the CDR3 reads CASRYNPDSGIILKGTEAFF. The CDR3, as DNA: TGTGCCAGTAGATATAACCCCGACAGTGGGATAATACTGAAGGGCACTGAAGCTTTCTTT. The chain joins TRBV19 to TRBJ1-1; tentatively, D is TRBD1 (5 bases). Trimming removed 6 bases at V and 4 bases at J, with 33 bases between. Germline CDR1 LNHDA, CDR2 SQIVND (reference sequence). The CDR3 consists of 20 residues.

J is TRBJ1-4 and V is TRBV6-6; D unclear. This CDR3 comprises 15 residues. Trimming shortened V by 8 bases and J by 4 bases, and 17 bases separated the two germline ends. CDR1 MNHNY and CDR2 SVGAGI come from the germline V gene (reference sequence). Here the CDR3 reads CASLRTDGVNEKLFF. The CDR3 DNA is TGTGCCAGCCTTCGGACTGATGGGGTTAATGAAAAACTGTTTTTT.

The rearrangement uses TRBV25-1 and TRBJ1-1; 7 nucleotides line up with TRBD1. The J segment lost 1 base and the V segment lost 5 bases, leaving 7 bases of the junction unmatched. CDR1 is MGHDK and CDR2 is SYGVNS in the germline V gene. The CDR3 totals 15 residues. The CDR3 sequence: CASSSPGTANTEAFF. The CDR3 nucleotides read TGTGCCAGCAGTTCACCCGGGACAGCGAACACTGAAGCTTTCTTT.

The CDR3 sequence: CASSLGTGGTSGNTIYF. In DNA, the CDR3 is TGCGCCAGCAGCTTAGGGACAGGGGGGACTTCTGGAAACACCATATATTTT. The V gene is TRBV5-1, the J gene TRBJ1-3, with 11 bases lining up with TRBD1. Germline V gene lookup returns CDR1 SGHRS and CDR2 YFSETQ. The CDR3 length is 17 residues. V dropped 2 bases and J dropped 1; count of bases not matched to a gene: 5.

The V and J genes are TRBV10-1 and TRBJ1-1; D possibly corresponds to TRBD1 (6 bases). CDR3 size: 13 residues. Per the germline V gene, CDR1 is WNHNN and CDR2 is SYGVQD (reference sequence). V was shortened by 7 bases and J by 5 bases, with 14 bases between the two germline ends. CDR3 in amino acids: CASTTTGGTEAFF. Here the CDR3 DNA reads TGCGCCAGCACTACGACAGGTGGGACTGAAGCTTTCTTT.

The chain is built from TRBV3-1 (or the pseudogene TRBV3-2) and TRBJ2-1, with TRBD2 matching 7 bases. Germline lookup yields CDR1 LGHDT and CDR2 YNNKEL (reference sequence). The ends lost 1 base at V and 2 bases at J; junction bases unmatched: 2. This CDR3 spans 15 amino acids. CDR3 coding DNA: TGTGCCAGCAGCCAAGGGGCGGGAGCCTACAATGAGCAGTTCTTC. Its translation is CASSQGAGAYNEQFF.

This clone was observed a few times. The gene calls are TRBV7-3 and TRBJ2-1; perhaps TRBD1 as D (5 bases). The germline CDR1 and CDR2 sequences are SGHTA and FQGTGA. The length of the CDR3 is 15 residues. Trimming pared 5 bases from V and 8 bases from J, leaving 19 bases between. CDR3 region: CASSLRGPPLDEQFF. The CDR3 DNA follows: TGTGCCAGCAGCCTAAGGGGCCCGCCTTTGGATGAGCAGTTCTTC. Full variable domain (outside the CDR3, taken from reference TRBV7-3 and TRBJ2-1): GAGVSQTPSNKVTEKGKYVELRCDPISGHTALYWYRQSLGQGPEFLIYFQGTGAADDSGLPNDRFFAVRPEGSVSTLKIQRTERGDSAVYLCASSLRGPPLDEQFFGPGTRLTVL.

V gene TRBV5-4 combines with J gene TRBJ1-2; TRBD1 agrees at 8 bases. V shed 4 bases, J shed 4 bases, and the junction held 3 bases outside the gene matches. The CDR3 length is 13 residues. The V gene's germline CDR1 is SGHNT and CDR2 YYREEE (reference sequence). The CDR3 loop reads CASSPGGGYGYTF. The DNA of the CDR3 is TGTGCCAGCAGCCCAGGGGGCGGCTATGGCTACACCTTC.

The CDR3 here is CATRAQATYNEQFF. In DNA form, the CDR3 reads TGTGCCACCAGGGCACAGGCCACCTACAATGAGCAGTTCTTC. The V gene is TRBV10-3, the J gene TRBJ2-1; D possibly corresponds to TRBD1 (5 bases). The V gene lost 10 bases and the J gene lost 2 bases, with 15 bases spanning the gap. The germline V gene has CDR1 ENHRY and CDR2 SYGVKD. The CDR3 contains 14 residues.

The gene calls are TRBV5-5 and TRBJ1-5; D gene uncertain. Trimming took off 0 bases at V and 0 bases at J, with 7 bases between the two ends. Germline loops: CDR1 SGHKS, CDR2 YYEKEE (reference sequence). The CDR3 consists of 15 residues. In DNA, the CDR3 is TGTGCCAGCAGCTTGGGGGCAAATAGCAATCAGCCCCAGCATTTT. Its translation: CASSLGANSNQPQHF. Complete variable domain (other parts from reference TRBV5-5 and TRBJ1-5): DAGVTQSPTHLIKTRGQQVTLRCSPISGHKSVSWYQQVLGQGPQFIFQYYEKEERGRGNFPDRFSARQFPNYSSELNVNALLLGDSALYLCASSLGANSNQPQHFGDGTRLSIL.

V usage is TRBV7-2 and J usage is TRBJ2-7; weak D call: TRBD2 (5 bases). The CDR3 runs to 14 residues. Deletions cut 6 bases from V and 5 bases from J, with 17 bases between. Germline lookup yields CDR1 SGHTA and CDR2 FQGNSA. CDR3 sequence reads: CASRPRARPHEQYF. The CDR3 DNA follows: TGTGCCAGCAGACCGCGGGCCCGCCCTCACGAGCAGTACTTC.

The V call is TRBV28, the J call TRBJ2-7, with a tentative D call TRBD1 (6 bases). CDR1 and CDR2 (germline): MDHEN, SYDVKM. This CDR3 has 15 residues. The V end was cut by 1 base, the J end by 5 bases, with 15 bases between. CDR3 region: CASSLYQGIGNEQYF. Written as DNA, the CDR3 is TGTGCCAGCAGTTTATATCAGGGGATCGGGAACGAGCAGTACTTC.

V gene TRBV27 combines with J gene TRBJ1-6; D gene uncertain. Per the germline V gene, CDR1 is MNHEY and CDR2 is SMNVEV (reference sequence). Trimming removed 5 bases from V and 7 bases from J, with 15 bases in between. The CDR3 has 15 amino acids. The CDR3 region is CASSPYPGRNSPLHF. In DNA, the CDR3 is TGTGCCAGCAGTCCCTACCCCGGGAGGAATTCACCCCTCCACTTT.

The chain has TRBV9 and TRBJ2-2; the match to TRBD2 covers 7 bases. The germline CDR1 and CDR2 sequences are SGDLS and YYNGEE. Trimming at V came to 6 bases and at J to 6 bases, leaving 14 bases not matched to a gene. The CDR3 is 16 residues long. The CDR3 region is CASTQGGAGDAGELFF. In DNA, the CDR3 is TGTGCCAGCACCCAAGGTGGGGCGGGAGACGCCGGGGAGCTGTTTTTT.

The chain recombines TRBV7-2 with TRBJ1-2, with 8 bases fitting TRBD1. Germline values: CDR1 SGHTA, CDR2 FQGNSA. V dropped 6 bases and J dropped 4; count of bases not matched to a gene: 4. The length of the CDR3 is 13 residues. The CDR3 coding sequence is TGTGCCAGCAGGGACAGGGTTAGCTATGGCTACACCTTC. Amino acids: CASRDRVSYGYTF.

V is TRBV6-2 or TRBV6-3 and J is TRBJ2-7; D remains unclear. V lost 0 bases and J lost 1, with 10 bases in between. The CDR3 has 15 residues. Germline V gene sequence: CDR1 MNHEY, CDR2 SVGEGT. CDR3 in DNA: TGTGCCAGCAGTTACTCCCCGACAACTTCCTACGAGCAGTACTTC. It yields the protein CASSYSPTTSYEQYF.

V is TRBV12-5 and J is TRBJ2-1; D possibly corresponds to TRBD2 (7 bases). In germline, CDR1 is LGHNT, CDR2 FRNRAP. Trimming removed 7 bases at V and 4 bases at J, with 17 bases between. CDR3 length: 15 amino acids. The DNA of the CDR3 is TGTGCTAGTGCCGGGGGGCTCCCAGGGTACAATGAGCAGTTCTTC. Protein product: CASAGGLPGYNEQFF.

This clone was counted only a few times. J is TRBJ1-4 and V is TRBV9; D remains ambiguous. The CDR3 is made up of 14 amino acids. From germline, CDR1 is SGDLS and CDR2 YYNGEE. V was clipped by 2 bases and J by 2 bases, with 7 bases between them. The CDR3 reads CASSVAVTNEKLFF. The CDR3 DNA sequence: TGTGCCAGCAGCGTGGCGGTCACTAATGAAAAACTGTTTTTT.

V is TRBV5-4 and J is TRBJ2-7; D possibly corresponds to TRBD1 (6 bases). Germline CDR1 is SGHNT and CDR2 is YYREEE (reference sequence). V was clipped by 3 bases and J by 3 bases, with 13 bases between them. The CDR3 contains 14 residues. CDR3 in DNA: TGTGCCAGCAGCTCAAAGGACAGTAACTACGAGCAGTACTTC. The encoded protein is CASSSKDSNYEQYF.